This T cell receptor beta chain was captured by sequencing in a study of T cells in Graves' hyperthyroidism and ophthalmopathy. Germline values: CDR1 MNHEY, CDR2 SMNVEV (reference sequence). V lost 2 bases and J 10 bases, leaving 18 bases between the germline ends. This CDR3 comprises 15 residues. Authors of the study amplified TCR beta CDR3 regions from RNA transcripts. HTBI primers were the set used in a first-round RT-PCR of the TCR CDR3. TCRdb processed the multiplex PCR reads anew with MiXCR; each CDR3 protein has one entry. The data contain around 690,000 distinct CDR3 sequences, approximately 15% of them singletons. Lactation, pregnancy, other autoimmune disease or uncontrolled infection excluded patients. The source of the PBMCs was 10 ml of fresh peripheral blood.

This receptor was identified in a man in his fifties with Graves' hyperthyroidism. This rearrangement joins TRBV27 to TRBJ2-1; D is undetermined. The sequenced material came from blood. The CDR3 is CASSLSNPSLREQFF. Here the CDR3 DNA reads TGTGCCAGCAGTTTAAGTAATCCCTCCCTGCGGGAGCAGTTCTTC.